The 28 T cell receptor beta chains listed next were all sequenced from one sample in a study of T cells after yellow fever vaccination. TCRdb recomputed calls from the 5' RACE reads with MiXCR, one row per CDR3 protein. Among about 32,000 distinct CDR3 sequences, 6.5% to 8.5% were seen once, and the ten largest hold 22%. The sequenced sample was PBMCs, either bulk or a sorted T-cell subset (CD4+, CD8+, memory, or dextramer-sorted; not recorded which), obtained on the day of the first yellow fever vaccination. The receptors derive from a man aged 18 to 35 who received the YFV17D yellow fever vaccine.

This clonotype has at least ten counts. The V gene is TRBV20-1, the J gene TRBJ1-1, with a weak D call TRBD1 (6 bases). The V gene's germline CDR1 is DFQATT and CDR2 SNEGSKA (reference sequence). Trimming left V 7 bases short and J 1 base short, with 10 bases between. The CDR3 loop spans 12 amino acids. This CDR3 reads CSVIQGNTEAFF. CDR3 sequence (DNA): TGCAGTGTTATACAGGGGAACACTGAAGCTTTCTTT.

The rearrangement links TRBV4-2 to TRBJ1-4; the D gene is possibly TRBD1 (5 bases). The CDR3 consists of 16 residues. The germline V and J ends were trimmed by 0 bases and 6 bases, with 14 bases remaining between them. Germline values: CDR1 LGHNA, CDR2 YNFKEQ. The chain's CDR3 is CASSQDLRAAYEKLFF. For the CDR3, the DNA is TGTGCCAGCAGCCAAGACCTCAGGGCAGCCTATGAAAAACTGTTTTTT.

This clonotype was seen many times. The chain links TRBV5-6 to TRBJ1-2; D may be TRBD1 (6 bases). Germline loops: CDR1 SGHDT, CDR2 YYEEEE. The CDR3 spans 13 residues. Trimming cost V 3 bases and J 3 bases, with 9 bases left between them. DNA of the CDR3: TGTGCCAGCAGCTCAGGACAGTACTATGGCTACACCTTC. Translation gives CASSSGQYYGYTF.

This clonotype showed up many times. The rearrangement uses TRBV6-2 or TRBV6-3 and TRBJ1-2; D uncertain. The CDR3 sequence is 14 residues long. The V end was cut by 1 base, the J end by 3 bases, with 9 bases between. Germline V CDR1 and CDR2: MNHEY, SVGEGT. The CDR3: CASSYWGGDYGYTF. CDR3 in DNA: TGTGCCAGCAGTTACTGGGGAGGCGACTATGGCTACACCTTC.

This clonotype was seen ten or more times. The chain joins TRBV5-1 to TRBJ2-5; the match to TRBD2 covers 11 bases. Germline trimming cut 0 bases from V and 1 base from J; bases unmatched to any gene: 2. Germline CDR1 and CDR2: SGHRS and YFSETQ. This CDR3 contains 16 residues. The CDR3 protein is CASSLGTSGFQETQYF. For the CDR3, the DNA is TGCGCCAGCAGCTTGGGGACTAGCGGGTTCCAAGAGACCCAGTACTTC.

This clonotype came up many times. The chain carries TRBV3-1 and TRBJ2-3; possibly TRBD2 for D (5 bases). The germline CDR1 and CDR2 sequences are LGHDT and YNNKEL (reference sequence). This CDR3 contains 16 residues. The V and J ends lost 1 base and 7 bases respectively, with 18 bases between them. In nucleotides, the CDR3 is TGTGCCAGCAGCCAAGGGACCAGCGGACCCAGAAATACGCAGTATTTT. This sequence encodes CASSQGTSGPRNTQYF.

At least ten counts were recorded for this clonotype. The chain has TRBV3-1 and TRBJ1-3; no clear D. Trimming removed 4 bases from V and 6 bases from J, with 10 bases in between. This CDR3 spans 13 amino acids. CDR1 LGHDT and CDR2 YNNKEL come from the germline V gene (reference sequence). The CDR3 nucleotides read TGTGCCAGCAGCCTCAATCGGGAAAACACCATATATTTT. It specifies CASSLNRENTIYF.

V and J are TRBV11-3 and TRBJ2-5; D uncertain. Germline-derived CDR1 and CDR2 are SGHNT and YENEEA. This CDR3 is built from 13 residues. V lost 2 bases to trimming and J lost 3 bases, with 7 bases between them. The CDR3 DNA sequence: TGTGCCAGCAGCTTATCTGGGGAAGAGACCCAGTACTTC. This codes for CASSLSGEETQYF. Supplemented by reference TRBV11-3 and TRBJ2-5, the full variable domain reads EAGVVQSPRYKIIEKKQPVAFWCNPISGHNTLYWYLQNLGQGPELLIRYENEEAVDDSQLPKDRFSAERLKGVDSTLKIQPAELGDSAVYLCASSLSGEETQYFGPGTRLLVL.

This clonotype was counted between two and nine times. The CDR3 is CASSLTSGDYNEQFF. The CDR3 DNA follows: TGTGCCAGCAGCCTGACTAGCGGTGATTACAATGAGCAGTTCTTC. V gene TRBV9 combines with J gene TRBJ2-1, with TRBD2 matching over 9 bases. The CDR3 extends over 15 amino acids. Germline assignment: CDR1 SGDLS and CDR2 YYNGEE. Trimming at V came to 4 bases and at J to 4 bases, leaving 6 bases not matched to a gene.

This clonotype was seen many times. CDR3 loop: CASSPQGAGELFF. The CDR3 DNA reads as TGTGCCAGCTCACCACAGGGGGCCGGGGAGCTGTTTTTT. The rearrangement joins TRBV18 to TRBJ2-2; tentative D call: TRBD1 (6 bases). CDR1 KGHSH and CDR2 LQKENI come from the germline V gene. The CDR3 spans 13 residues. V was clipped by 1 base and J by 6 bases, with 6 bases between them.

This clonotype was recorded many times. V gene TRBV7-2 combines with J gene TRBJ1-5, with D unresolved. V lost 1 base, J lost 5 bases, and 15 bases lay in between. CDR3 size: 16 residues. CDR1 is SGHTA and CDR2 is FQGNSA in the germline V gene. The CDR3 spells CASSLEELNSYQPQHF. For the CDR3, the DNA is TGTGCCAGCAGCTTAGAGGAACTTAATTCATATCAGCCCCAGCATTTT.

The chain has TRBV5-6 and TRBJ2-3; D is undetermined. The CDR3 length is 14 residues. Germline V gene sequence: CDR1 SGHDT, CDR2 YYEEEE. Trimming pared 2 bases from V and 3 bases from J, leaving 10 bases between. The CDR3 loop is CASSLVARTDTQYF. Written as DNA, the CDR3 is TGTGCCAGCAGCTTAGTGGCCAGGACAGATACGCAGTATTTT. The variable domain in full, with the rest retrieved from reference TRBV5-6 and TRBJ2-3, is DAGVTQSPTHLIKTRGQQVTLRCSPKSGHDTVSWYQQALGQGPQFIFQYYEEEERQRGNFPDRFSGHQFPNYSSELNVNALLLGDSALYLCASSLVARTDTQYFGPGTRLTVL.

The rearrangement links TRBV20-1 to TRBJ2-2; D is undetermined. The CDR3 runs to 13 residues. V dropped 1 base and J dropped 2 bases, with 5 bases sitting between them. Germline CDR1 DFQATT, CDR2 SNEGSKA (reference sequence). The CDR3: CSARGGNTGELFF. As DNA, the CDR3 is TGCAGTGCTAGAGGAGGCAACACCGGGGAGCTGTTTTTT.

In this sample, this clonotype turned up many times. The chain combines TRBV12-3 or TRBV12-4 with TRBJ1-6; 7 bases match TRBD1. CDR3 length: 15 residues. V gave up 4 bases and J gave up 9 bases; unmatched junction bases: 9. Written as DNA, the CDR3 is TGTGCCAGCAGTTCCGGGGACAGACTGTTTTCACCCCTCCACTTT. This sequence encodes CASSSGDRLFSPLHF.

Ten or more counts support this clonotype. CDR3 DNA sequence: TGCAGTGCTAGAGACGGGGGCTTCCAAGAGACCCAGTACTTC. Protein product: CSARDGGFQETQYF. The rearrangement uses TRBV20-1 and TRBJ2-5, with D perhaps matching TRBD1 or TRBD2 (6 bases each). The V end was cut by 0 bases, the J end by 1 base, with 9 bases between. This CDR3 comprises 14 residues. Germline CDR1 is DFQATT and CDR2 is SNEGSKA (reference sequence).

This clonotype was seen ten or more times. The chain employs TRBV15 and TRBJ1-5, with 10 bases matching TRBD1. Per germline, CDR1 LNHNV and CDR2 YYDKDF (reference sequence). The ends lost 0 bases at V and 10 bases at J; junction bases unmatched: 9. The CDR3 is 16 residues long. In DNA, the CDR3 is TGTGCCACCAGCAGAGATTTGGAGACAGGGGGCTTTCCCCAGCATTTT. Protein product: CATSRDLETGGFPQHF. The full variable domain, its missing parts supplied by reference TRBV15 and TRBJ1-5, is DAMVIQNPRYQVTQFGKPVTLSCSQTLNHNVMYWYQQKSSQAPKLLFHYYDKDFNNEADTPDNFQSRRPNTSFCFLDIRSPGLGDTAMYLCATSRDLETGGFPQHFGDGTRLSIL.

In regard to this clonotype: One base away lies a much larger clone, so this may be a sequencing read error. The chain is built from TRBV5-8 and TRBJ1-1, with D maybe TRBD1 (5 bases). The CDR3 length is 15 residues. Germline CDR1 is SGHTS and CDR2 is YDEGEE. Trimming shortened V by 4 bases and J by 1 base, and 14 bases separated the two germline ends. The CDR3 here is CASSQPGLSNTEAFF. The CDR3 nucleotides read TGTGCCAGCAGCCAACCGGGACTTTCGAACACTGAAGCTTTCTTT.

In this sample, this clonotype turned up many times. V and J are TRBV15 and TRBJ2-7; D unclear. The CDR3 is 14 residues long. The germline gives CDR1 LNHNV, CDR2 YYDKDF (reference sequence). The ends were cut back, 0 bases at V and 6 bases at J, with 12 bases in the middle. The CDR3 sequence is CATSRDFDGSEQYV. The CDR3 nucleotides are TGTGCCACCAGCAGAGATTTTGATGGTTCCGAGCAGTACGTC.

This clonotype was observed many times. CDR3 sequence (DNA): TGTGCTAGTGGTTTGACTAGGGCCCCGGTATTCGAGACCCAGTACTTC. This codes for CASGLTRAPVFETQYF. V usage is TRBV12-5 and J usage is TRBJ2-5; D may be TRBD2 (5 bases). Per the germline V gene, CDR1 is LGHNT and CDR2 is FRNRAP. The CDR3 covers 16 residues. Trimming took off 2 bases at V and 5 bases at J, with 18 bases between the two ends.

There are many counts of this clonotype. The chain recombines TRBV6-5 with TRBJ1-1; 7 nucleotides agree with TRBD1. V shed 4 bases and J 4 bases; nucleotides not matched to a gene: 3. CDR1 MNHEY and CDR2 SVGAGI come from the germline V gene. This CDR3 is built from 13 residues. In DNA, the CDR3 is TGTGCCAGCAGTTTGTACAGGGGCACTGAAGCTTTCTTT. Its translation is CASSLYRGTEAFF.

This clonotype was detected only a few times. This chain uses TRBV4-3 with TRBJ2-4, with 7 positions matching TRBD1. In germline, CDR1 is LGHNA, CDR2 YSLEER. V lost 1 base, J lost 9 bases, and 6 bases stayed unmatched. CDR3 size: 14 residues. This CDR3 is CASSQVGTVSIQYF. CDR3 bases: TGCGCCAGCAGCCAAGTAGGGACAGTAAGCATTCAGTACTTC.

In this sample, this clonotype turned up a few times. The chain employs TRBV28 and TRBJ1-1; D is undetermined. Germline V gene lookup returns CDR1 MDHEN and CDR2 SYDVKM. CDR3 size: 13 residues. Trimming took 8 bases from V and 0 from J, leaving 10 bases between them. The CDR3 here is CASAGLMNTEAFF. CDR3 DNA: TGTGCCAGCGCCGGTTTGATGAACACTGAAGCTTTCTTT.

This clonotype came up many times. The V gene is TRBV7-8, the J gene TRBJ2-7, with D perhaps TRBD1 (6 bases). Deletions cut 5 bases from V and 5 bases from J, with 13 bases between. Germline CDR1 SGHVS, CDR2 FQNEAQ. This CDR3 contains 13 residues. The CDR3 protein is CASSVDRSNEQYV. As DNA, the CDR3 is TGTGCCAGCAGCGTCGACAGGTCAAACGAGCAGTACGTC.

This clonotype was counted once. V gene TRBV7-2 combines with J gene TRBJ2-1; possible D gene TRBD1, 5 bases. Germline values: CDR1 SGHTA, CDR2 FQGNSA. Trimming cost V 3 bases and J 9 bases, with 15 bases left between them. CDR3 length: 14 residues. CDR3 loop: CASSFRVSGPEQFF. CDR3 sequence (DNA): TGTGCCAGCAGCTTCAGGGTTTCGGGTCCTGAGCAGTTCTTC.

This clonotype was observed many times. This chain links TRBV6-5 with TRBJ2-1; D is unclear. CDR3 length: 15 residues. Germline CDR1 is MNHEY and CDR2 is SVGAGI. The V end was cut by 2 bases, the J end by 0 bases, with 8 bases between. The DNA of the CDR3 is TGTGCCAGCAGTTACAGCTTGAGCTCCTACAATGAGCAGTTCTTC. Translating it yields CASSYSLSSYNEQFF.

The sample holds many counts of this clonotype. V and J are TRBV5-5 and TRBJ2-7, with unresolved D. The CDR3 consists of 14 residues. Looked up from germline, CDR1 is SGHKS and CDR2 is YYEKEE (reference sequence). The V end lost 4 bases, the J end lost 1 base, and 12 bases lay between the germline ends. The CDR3 DNA reads TGTGCCAGCAGCAAAGACACGGCGTCCTACGAGCAGTACTTC. Translating it yields CASSKDTASYEQYF. The variable domain in full, with the rest retrieved from reference TRBV5-5 and TRBJ2-7, is DAGVTQSPTHLIKTRGQQVTLRCSPISGHKSVSWYQQVLGQGPQFIFQYYEKEERGRGNFPDRFSARQFPNYSSELNVNALLLGDSALYLCASSKDTASYEQYFGPGTRLTVT.

This clonotype has a count of ten or more. The rearrangement links TRBV5-1 to TRBJ2-2; D is ambiguous. This CDR3 region has 14 residues. From germline, CDR1 is SGHRS and CDR2 YFSETQ. V lost 1 base to trimming and J lost 8 bases, with 12 bases between them. The CDR3 region is CASSLPGPSGELFF. Written as DNA, the CDR3 is TGCGCCAGCAGCTTGCCGGGTCCTAGTGGGGAGCTGTTTTTT.

The genes are TRBV7-2 and TRBJ2-6; D is perhaps TRBD2 (5 bases). CDR1 SGHTA and CDR2 FQGNSA come from the germline V gene. Deletions cut 2 bases from V and 17 bases from J, with 10 bases between. The CDR3 is 11 amino acids. The CDR3 protein is CASSLRGPLTF. The CDR3 bases are TGTGCCAGCAGCTTACGAGGGCCCTTGACTTTC.